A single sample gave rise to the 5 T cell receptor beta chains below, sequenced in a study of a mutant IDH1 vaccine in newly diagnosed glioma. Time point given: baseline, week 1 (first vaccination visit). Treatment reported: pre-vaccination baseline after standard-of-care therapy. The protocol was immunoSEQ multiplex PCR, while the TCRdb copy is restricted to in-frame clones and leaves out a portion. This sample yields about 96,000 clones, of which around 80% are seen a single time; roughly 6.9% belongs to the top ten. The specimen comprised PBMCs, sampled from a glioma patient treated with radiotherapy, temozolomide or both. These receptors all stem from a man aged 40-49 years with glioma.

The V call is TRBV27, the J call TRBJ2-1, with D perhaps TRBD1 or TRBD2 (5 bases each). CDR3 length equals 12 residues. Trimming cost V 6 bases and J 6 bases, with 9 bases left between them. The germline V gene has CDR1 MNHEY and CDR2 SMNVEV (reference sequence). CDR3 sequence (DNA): TGTGCCAGCAGCTCGGGACGCAATGAGCAGTTCTTC. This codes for CASSSGRNEQFF.

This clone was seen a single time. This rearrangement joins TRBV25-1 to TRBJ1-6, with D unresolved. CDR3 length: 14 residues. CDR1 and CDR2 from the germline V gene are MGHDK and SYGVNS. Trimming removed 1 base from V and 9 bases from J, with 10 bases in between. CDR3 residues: CASSESGRLSPLHF. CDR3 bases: TGTGCCAGCAGTGAATCAGGACGGCTTTCACCCCTCCACTTT.

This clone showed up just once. CDR3 protein: CASSPNPGLAGNNEQFF. In DNA, the CDR3 is TGTGCCAGCAGTCCCAACCCGGGACTAGCGGGAAACAATGAGCAGTTCTTC. The chain is built from TRBV27 and TRBJ2-1, with 13 bases that match TRBD2. The junction had 9 bases not matched to a gene; V was cut back by 5 bases and J by 5 bases. The CDR3 is 17 residues long. Germline V gene sequence: CDR1 MNHEY, CDR2 SMNVEV (reference sequence).

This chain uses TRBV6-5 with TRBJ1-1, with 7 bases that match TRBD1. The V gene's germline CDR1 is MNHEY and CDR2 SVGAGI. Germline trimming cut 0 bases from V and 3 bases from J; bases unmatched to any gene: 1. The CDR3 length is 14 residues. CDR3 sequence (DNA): TGTGCCAGCAGTTACTCCGGGACAGACACTGAAGCTTTCTTT. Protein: CASSYSGTDTEAFF.

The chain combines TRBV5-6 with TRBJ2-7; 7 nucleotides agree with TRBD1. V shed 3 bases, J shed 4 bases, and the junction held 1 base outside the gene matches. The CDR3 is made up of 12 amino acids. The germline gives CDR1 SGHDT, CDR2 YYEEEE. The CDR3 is CASSSTGYEQYF. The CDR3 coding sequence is TGTGCCAGCAGCTCGACAGGGTACGAGCAGTACTTC. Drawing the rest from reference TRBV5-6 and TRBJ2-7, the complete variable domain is DAGVTQSPTHLIKTRGQQVTLRCSPKSGHDTVSWYQQALGQGPQFIFQYYEEEERQRGNFPDRFSGHQFPNYSSELNVNALLLGDSALYLCASSSTGYEQYFGPGTRLTVT.